Listed below are T cell receptor beta chains from one sample, sequenced in a study of CD8+CD57+ T cells in acquired aplastic anemia. TCRdb reprocessed the reads with MiXCR, giving one entry per CDR3 protein. The sample shows 150,000 to 200,000 distinct CDR3 sequences, 40% to 55% of them seen only once. Sequencing input: sorted CD4+, CD8+, or CD8+CD57+ T cells (not recorded which) from PBMCs. The receptors originated from a human donor in good health. CDR3s include the opening cysteine and the closing phenylalanine or tryptophan. The order of the fields is D gene, V gene, J gene, clone size, CDR3 DNA, CDR3 protein. D genes are given only for firm matches. Not every row has a clone size; where given, it reads once, few, many or a size class.

d_gene: .; v_gene: TRBV2; j_gene: TRBJ1-5; abundance: .; CDR3nt: TGTGCCAGCAGTCGCGGAGAGACCCAGCATTTT; CDR3aa: CASSRGETQHF
d_gene: .; v_gene: TRBV7-9; j_gene: TRBJ1-3; abundance: .; CDR3nt: TGTGCCACCATGGAGATCTCTGGAAACACCATATATTTT; CDR3aa: CATMEISGNTIYF
d_gene: .; v_gene: TRBV28; j_gene: TRBJ2-5; abundance: once; CDR3nt: TGTACCAGCAGTTTACTACAGCGGTTGGGAGAGACCCAGTACTTC; CDR3aa: CTSSLLQRLGETQYF
d_gene: TRBD1; v_gene: TRBV29-1; j_gene: TRBJ2-1; abundance: .; CDR3nt: TGCAGCGTGGAGCGGGACAGGGGAATAAATGAGCAGTTCTTC; CDR3aa: CSVERDRGINEQFF
d_gene: TRBD2; v_gene: TRBV7-3; j_gene: TRBJ2-7; abundance: many; CDR3nt: TGTGCCAGCAGCTTGGCGGGGGGCTCCTACGAGCAGTACTTC; CDR3aa: CASSLAGGSYEQYF
d_gene: .; v_gene: TRBV6-1; j_gene: TRBJ1-5; abundance: .; CDR3nt: TGTGCCAGCAGGACGACAGTCAAAGGGCGTAATCAGCCCCAGCATTTT; CDR3aa: CASRTTVKGRNQPQHF
d_gene: .; v_gene: TRBV6-1; j_gene: TRBJ1-1; abundance: many; CDR3nt: TGTGCCAGCAGTAGGGCAGGAGGTGCTGAAGCTTTCTTT; CDR3aa: CASSRAGGAEAFF
d_gene: .; v_gene: TRBV15; j_gene: TRBJ2-1; abundance: few; CDR3nt: TGTGCCACCAGCAGAAACACAGAATACAATGAGCAGTTCTTC; CDR3aa: CATSRNTEYNEQFF
d_gene: .; v_gene: TRBV7-3; j_gene: TRBJ1-2; abundance: .; CDR3nt: TGTGCCAGCAGCCACGCGGAGGGCTACACCTTC; CDR3aa: CASSHAEGYTF
d_gene: .; v_gene: TRBV7-2; j_gene: TRBJ2-5; abundance: many; CDR3nt: TGTGCCAGCACCGCACTGTCAGAGTACCAAGAGACCCAGTACTTC; CDR3aa: CASTALSEYQETQYF
d_gene: TRBD1; v_gene: TRBV29-1; j_gene: TRBJ2-7; abundance: .; CDR3nt: TGCAGCGTATCGGGACAGGGGCCAGCCTACGAGCAGTACTTC; CDR3aa: CSVSGQGPAYEQYF
d_gene: .; v_gene: TRBV29-1; j_gene: TRBJ1-2; abundance: .; CDR3nt: TGCAGCGCTGGGGGGGTGACACGGGATGGCTACACCTTC; CDR3aa: CSAGGVTRDGYTF
d_gene: TRBD1; v_gene: TRBV4-2; j_gene: TRBJ2-2; abundance: many; CDR3nt: TGTGCCAGCAGCGGCCGGGACAGGGGAGGCACCGGGGAGCTGTTTTTT; CDR3aa: CASSGRDRGGTGELFF
d_gene: TRBD2; v_gene: TRBV7-1; j_gene: TRBJ2-1; abundance: .; CDR3nt: TGTGCCAGCAGCCCAGGCCCCCCGGGGACTAGCGGGAGCGATGAGCAGTTCTTC; CDR3aa: CASSPGPPGTSGSDEQFF
d_gene: .; v_gene: TRBV2; j_gene: TRBJ2-7; abundance: .; CDR3nt: TGTGCCAGCAGTGCTTTCCCCCAAGAGACTCAGTACTTC; CDR3aa: CASSAFPQETQYF
d_gene: .; v_gene: TRBV19; j_gene: TRBJ2-6; abundance: once; CDR3nt: TGTGCCAGTAGTCTCCGTCCCGGGCTGTGCTCTGGGGCCAACGTCCTGACTTTC; CDR3aa: CASSLRPGLCSGANVLTF
d_gene: TRBD2; v_gene: TRBV28; j_gene: TRBJ2-7; abundance: .; CDR3nt: TGTGCCAGCAGTTTACCCCAGACTAGCGGGAGGGCCCGCGAGCAGTACTTC; CDR3aa: CASSLPQTSGRAREQYF